A selection of T cell receptor beta chains follows, all from one sample in a study of shared clonotypes between healthy human individuals. Assay: immunoSEQ multiplex PCR; the TCRdb copy retains only in-frame clones and omits some. Counted here are about 590,000 clones, roughly 96% occurring once; the ten biggest clones make up 0.11%. Sequencing was done on a sample of naive CD8+ T cells sorted from blood. Receptors were obtained from a woman aged 25 to 39 in good health. Each CDR3 is given with its conserved first and last residue. D genes are given only for firm matches. Size tells how often a clone was seen (once, few, many) or the class of an expanded clone, and some rows leave it out.

v_gene	d_gene	abundance	j_gene	CDR3aa	CDR3nt
TRBV6-4	TRBD1	-	TRBJ2-1	CASSEDRGNEQFF	TGTGCCAGCAGTGAGGACAGGGGGAATGAGCAGTTCTTC
TRBV15	TRBD1	-	TRBJ1-2	CATSRDFVWDRENYGYTF	TGTGCCACCAGCAGAGATTTTGTCTGGGACAGGGAAAACTATGGCTACACCTTC
TRBV11-2	TRBD2	-	TRBJ2-5	CASSPTLAGEEETQYF	TGTGCCAGCAGCCCAACGCTAGCGGGAGAAGAAGAGACCCAGTACTTC
TRBV27	TRBD1	-	TRBJ2-5	CASSLTGTEVEQYF	TGTGCCAGCAGTCTCACCGGGACAGAAGTAGAGCAGTACTTC
TRBV13	TRBD1	-	TRBJ1-2	CASSTSGTGFIYGYTF	TGTGCCAGCAGCACCTCCGGGACAGGGTTTATCTATGGCTACACCTTC
TRBV2	-	-	TRBJ1-4	CASSPITTNEKLFF	TGTGCCAGCAGTCCCATAACAACTAATGAAAAACTGTTTTTT
TRBV19	-	-	TRBJ1-3	CASSIVAGAGNTIYF	TGTGCCAGTAGTATTGTCGCAGGGGCTGGAAACACCATATATTTT
TRBV27	-	once	TRBJ2-5	CASSLSVQETQYF	TGTGCCAGCAGTTTATCAGTTCAAGAGACCCAGTACTTC
TRBV15	-	once	TRBJ2-7	CATSRVGSKGEQYF	TGTGCCACCAGCAGGGTCGGGAGTAAGGGCGAGCAGTACTTC
TRBV5-6	-	-	TRBJ2-2	CASSVEFSNPAGELFF	TGTGCCAGCAGCGTAGAGTTTAGTAATCCTGCCGGGGAGCTGTTTTTT
TRBV7-9	-	-	TRBJ2-7	CASSPTPESYEQYF	TGTGCCAGCAGCCCGACACCGGAGTCCTACGAGCAGTACTTC
TRBV5-4	-	-	TRBJ1-1	CASSLVSGNTEAFF	TGTGCCAGCAGCTTGGTATCCGGGAACACTGAAGCTTTCTTT
TRBV5-6	TRBD2	-	TRBJ2-1	CASSPTGLAGGPGNEQFF	TGTGCCAGCAGCCCGACTGGACTAGCGGGAGGGCCGGGCAATGAGCAGTTCTTC
TRBV4-1	-	-	TRBJ1-2	CASSQRGRTNYGYTF	TGCGCCAGCAGCCAACGGGGGCGGACTAACTATGGCTACACCTTC
TRBV20-1	-	-	TRBJ2-1	CSAHGELEQFF	TGCAGTGCTCACGGCGAACTGGAGCAGTTCTTC
TRBV5-1	TRBD2	-	TRBJ2-1	CASSFWLAGTSYNEQFF	TGCGCCAGCAGCTTTTGGCTAGCGGGGACCTCCTACAATGAGCAGTTCTTC
TRBV9	TRBD1	once	TRBJ1-5	CASSPGGGQPQHF	TGTGCCAGCAGTCCAGGGGGCGGTCAGCCCCAGCATTTT
TRBV10-1	-	-	TRBJ2-7	CASSDSLAGLRIYEQYF	TGCGCCAGCAGTGATTCGTTGGCGGGACTCAGAATCTACGAGCAGTACTTC
TRBV27	TRBD1	-	TRBJ2-7	CASSERDSSNEQYF	TGTGCCAGCAGTGAACGGGACAGTAGTAACGAGCAGTACTTC
TRBV15	-	-	TRBJ2-1	CATSRDHLGGGVDEQFF	TGTGCCACCAGCAGAGATCATCTCGGAGGGGGTGTAGATGAGCAGTTCTTC
TRBV9	-	-	TRBJ2-7	CASSTDGSYEQYF	TGTGCCAGCAGCACGGACGGCTCCTACGAGCAGTACTTC
TRBV9	TRBD2	-	TRBJ2-5	CASSVGRGRATETQYF	TGTGCCAGCAGCGTAGGACGCGGGAGGGCCACGGAGACCCAGTACTTC
TRBV4-1	-	-	TRBJ1-1	CASSPWDGSTEAFF	TGCGCCAGCAGCCCATGGGACGGGTCCACTGAAGCTTTCTTT
TRBV28	TRBD1	-	TRBJ2-7	CASTLTTGYSYEQYF	TGTGCCAGCACCCTTACGACAGGGTACTCCTACGAGCAGTACTTC
TRBV5-1	-	-	TRBJ1-5	CASSSAPGDQPQHF	TGCGCCAGCTCTTCAGCTCCGGGGGATCAGCCCCAGCATTTT
TRBV4-1	-	-	TRBJ2-7	CASSQATFYEQYF	TGCGCCAGCAGCCAAGCTACTTTCTACGAGCAGTACTTC
TRBV27	TRBD1	-	TRBJ1-5	CASSPRDRVWGNQPQHF	TGTGCCAGCAGTCCCCGGGACAGGGTCTGGGGCAATCAGCCCCAGCATTTT
TRBV27	-	-	TRBJ2-7	CASKVYEQYF	TGTGCCAGCAAGGTCTACGAGCAGTACTTC
TRBV7-8	TRBD2	-	TRBJ2-2	CASRLAANTGELFF	TGTGCCAGTAGACTAGCGGCGAACACCGGGGAGCTGTTTTTT
TRBV7-9	-	once	TRBJ2-1	CASSGESPYNEQFF	TGTGCCAGCAGCGGAGAGTCCCCTTACAATGAGCAGTTCTTC
TRBV28	-	-	TRBJ1-5	CASSRALGAQHF	TGTGCCAGCAGCCGCGCCTTGGGGGCCCAGCATTTT
TRBV11-2	TRBD2	once	TRBJ2-7	CASSLATSGTYEQYF	TGTGCCAGCAGCCTCGCGACTAGCGGCACCTACGAGCAGTACTTC
TRBV29-1	-	-	TRBJ2-7	CSVVGAGASPYEQYF	TGCAGCGTTGTAGGGGCGGGCGCTTCTCCCTACGAGCAGTACTTC
TRBV5-6	TRBD1	-	TRBJ1-2	CASSSGGDYGYTF	TGTGCCAGCAGCTCAGGGGGGGACTATGGCTACACCTTC
TRBV28	TRBD1	-	TRBJ2-7	CASSFGFGQVAPYEQYF	TGTGCCAGCAGTTTCGGGTTCGGACAGGTTGCCCCCTACGAGCAGTACTTC
TRBV7-6	-	-	TRBJ2-1	CASSLEVGNEQFF	TGTGCCAGCAGCTTAGAGGTTGGGAATGAGCAGTTCTTC
TRBV4-1	-	-	TRBJ2-7	CASSHHGSSYEQYF	TGCGCCAGCAGCCATCACGGCTCATCCTACGAGCAGTACTTC
TRBV5-6	TRBD2	-	TRBJ2-1	CASSLGLAGPYNEQFF	TGTGCCAGCAGCTTGGGCCTAGCGGGGCCCTACAATGAGCAGTTCTTC
TRBV29-1	-	-	TRBJ1-2	CSVEWALSYGYTF	TGCAGCGTTGAGTGGGCGCTCTCTTATGGCTACACCTTC
TRBV27	-	-	TRBJ2-3	CASSPQGADIGDTQYF	TGTGCCAGCAGTCCCCAGGGAGCGGATATTGGGGATACGCAGTATTTT
TRBV4-1	-	-	TRBJ2-3	CASSFRAGADTQYF	TGCGCCAGCAGCTTCCGGGCCGGAGCGGATACGCAGTATTTT
TRBV30	TRBD1	once	TRBJ2-7	CAWSLTGGGRDEQYF	TGTGCCTGGAGTCTCACAGGGGGCGGTCGGGACGAGCAGTACTTC
TRBV11-3	TRBD2	-	TRBJ2-7	CASSFGSGGTYEQYF	TGTGCCAGCAGCTTTGGTAGCGGGGGGACCTACGAGCAGTACTTC
TRBV19	-	-	TRBJ2-5	CASSTGAGETQYF	TGTGCCAGTAGTACTGGTGCGGGAGAGACCCAGTACTTC
TRBV30	-	-	TRBJ1-5	CAWSVRAVNQPQHF	TGTGCCTGGAGTGTACGGGCAGTCAATCAGCCCCAGCATTTT
TRBV5-6	TRBD1	once	TRBJ1-2	CASSAWTGGDYGYTF	TGTGCCAGCAGCGCGTGGACAGGCGGGGACTATGGCTACACCTTC
TRBV28	-	once	TRBJ2-1	CASSSHEQFF	TGTGCCAGCAGTTCGCATGAGCAGTTCTTC
TRBV5-8	-	-	TRBJ1-4	CASWLGVGTNEKLFF	TGTGCCAGCTGGCTTGGGGTCGGAACTAATGAAAAACTGTTTTTT
TRBV7-9	-	-	TRBJ1-1	CASSLWENTEAFF	TGTGCCAGCAGCTTATGGGAGAACACTGAAGCTTTCTTT
TRBV6-5	-	-	TRBJ2-7	CASSSLQGYEQYF	TGTGCCAGCAGTTCCTTACAGGGCTACGAGCAGTACTTC
TRBV5-1	TRBD1	once	TRBJ2-7	CASSSGQWYEQYF	TGCGCCAGCAGCTCGGGACAGTGGTACGAGCAGTACTTC